This T cell receptor beta chain was captured in a study of T cell changes during pregnancy in multiple sclerosis. CDR3 size: 15 residues. Germline values: CDR1 SQVTM, CDR2 ANQGSEA. Between the trimmed V and J ends, which lost 6 bases and 0 bases, there was a span of 15 bases. Libraries were prepared by immunoSEQ multiplex PCR; TCRdb keeps only in-frame clonotypes and omits some of them. The data contain about 42,000 clones, 80% to 90% of them singletons. Sequencing used CD4+ T cells from peripheral blood mononuclear cells, obtained before pregnancy. This TCR was recovered from a female donor with multiple sclerosis, enrolled in a pregnancy study. The V call is TRBV29-1, the J call TRBJ1-3, with D perhaps matching TRBD1 (5 bases). For the CDR3, the DNA is TGCAGCGTCTCTCATGGGGCGAACTCTGGAAACACCATATATTTT. Encoded protein: CSVSHGANSGNTIYF.